One and the same sample provided the 8 T cell receptor beta chains below, sequenced in a study of T cells after yellow fever vaccination. TCRdb analysed the 5' RACE reads with MiXCR anew, one entry per CDR3 protein. The table shows 450,000 to 600,000 distinct CDR3 sequences, with approximately 13% occurring only once. The sequencing here drew on PBMCs, taken on the day of the yellow fever booster vaccination. Every receptor here comes from a man aged 25-45 years who received the YFV17D yellow fever vaccine.

The chain recombines TRBV12-3 or TRBV12-4 with TRBJ2-5; weak D call: TRBD2 (5 bases). The CDR3 runs to 13 residues. Trimming removed 6 bases from V and 5 bases from J, with 13 bases in between. DNA for the CDR3: TGTGCCAGCAGACCTGGAGGCGGGGAGACCCAGTACTTC. Protein sequence: CASRPGGGETQYF.

The chain recombines TRBV2 with TRBJ1-4; TRBD1 aligns across 7 bases. CDR1 SNHLY and CDR2 FYNNEI come from the germline V gene. CDR3 length: 17 amino acids. J lost 7 bases, V lost 6 bases, and 17 bases had no gene match. DNA for the CDR3: TGTGCCAGCAGAACAGGGGCACGCGGTGGTAATGGTGAAAAACTGTTTTTT. Its protein is CASRTGARGGNGEKLFF.

This clonotype turned up a few times. The genes are TRBV7-8 and TRBJ2-5, with D possibly TRBD1 on 5 matching bases. Trimming cost V 5 bases and J 1 base, with 11 bases left between them. Germline V gene data show CDR1 as SGHVS and CDR2 as FQNEAQ. CDR3 size: 14 residues. The CDR3, as DNA: TGTGCCAGCAGCCGAAGACAGTTCCAAGAGACCCAGTACTTC. It encodes CASSRRQFQETQYF.

The V and J genes are TRBV7-2 and TRBJ2-1; D is undetermined. Germline CDR1 SGHTA, CDR2 FQGNSA. The CDR3 length is 16 residues. Trimming removed 1 base from V and 4 bases from J, with 14 bases in between. CDR3 nucleotide sequence: TGTGCCAGCAGCTTAGTATCGGATTTTACTTACAATGAGCAGTTCTTC. This translates into CASSLVSDFTYNEQFF.

The V gene is TRBV21-1, the J gene TRBJ2-7. TRBV21-1 is described as a pseudogene. The CDR3 totals 14 residues. The CDR3 sequence: CASSKAGVIYEQYF. The CDR3 region has the DNA TGTGCCAGCAGCAAAGCGGGAGTAATCTACGAGCAGTACTTC.

DNA for the CDR3: TGCAGTGCTACGCACAGGGGGCGCACAGATACGCAGTATTTT. It is translated as CSATHRGRTDTQYF. This chain connects TRBV20-1 to TRBJ2-3; 9 nucleotides align to TRBD1. V shed 4 bases and J 1 base; nucleotides not matched to a gene: 3. The CDR3 has 14 amino acids. Germline V gene lookup returns CDR1 DFQATT and CDR2 SNEGSKA (reference sequence).

This clonotype was detected many times. The rearrangement links TRBV19 to TRBJ2-7, with D possibly matching TRBD1 (5 bases). CDR1 and CDR2 from the germline V gene are LNHDA and SQIVND (reference sequence). Trimming left V 1 base short and J 6 bases short, with 19 bases between. The CDR3 is made up of 16 amino acids. The CDR3 DNA reads TGTGCCAGTAGTATAGGAGGCGGACATTCGTCTCTCGAGCAGTACTTC. Translating gives CASSIGGGHSSLEQYF. Together with reference TRBV19 and TRBJ2-7, the CDR3 gives the full variable domain: DGGITQSPKYLFRKEGQNVTLSCEQNLNHDAMYWYRQDPGQGLRLIYYSQIVNDFQKGDIAEGYSVSREKKESFPLTVTSAQKNPTAFYLCASSIGGGHSSLEQYFGPGTRLTVT.

The J gene is TRBJ2-1, the V gene TRBV7-2; 7 nucleotides align to TRBD2. This CDR3 comprises 15 residues. Germline CDR1 reads SGHTA; CDR2 reads FQGNSA. The junction had 9 bases not matched to a gene; V was cut back by 5 bases and J by 5 bases. The CDR3 sequence is CASSRGEGYHNEQFF. CDR3 sequence (DNA): TGTGCCAGCAGCCGGGGGGAGGGTTATCACAATGAGCAGTTCTTC.